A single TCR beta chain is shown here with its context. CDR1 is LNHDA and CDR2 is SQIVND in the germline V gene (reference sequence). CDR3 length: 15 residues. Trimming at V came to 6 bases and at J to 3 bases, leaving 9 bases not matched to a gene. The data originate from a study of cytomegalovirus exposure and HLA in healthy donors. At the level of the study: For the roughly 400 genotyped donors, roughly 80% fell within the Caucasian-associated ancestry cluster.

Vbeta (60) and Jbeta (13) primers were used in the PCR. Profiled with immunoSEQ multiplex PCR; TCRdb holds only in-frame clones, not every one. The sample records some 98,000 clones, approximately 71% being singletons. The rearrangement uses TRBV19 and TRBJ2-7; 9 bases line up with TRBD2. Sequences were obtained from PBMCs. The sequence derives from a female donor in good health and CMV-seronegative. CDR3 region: CASSSTREGIYEQYF. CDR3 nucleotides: TGTGCCAGTAGCTCCACGCGGGAGGGCATCTACGAGCAGTACTTC. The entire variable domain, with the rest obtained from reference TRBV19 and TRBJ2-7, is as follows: DGGITQSPKYLFRKEGQNVTLSCEQNLNHDAMYWYRQDPGQGLRLIYYSQIVNDFQKGDIAEGYSVSREKKESFPLTVTSAQKNPTAFYLCASSSTREGIYEQYFGPGTRLTVT.